A single sample is the source of the 23 T cell receptor beta chains below, sequenced in a study of molecular identifiers for immune sequencing clone quantification. TCRdb itself ran the PCR reads through MiXCR, one entry per CDR3 protein. The data contain about 320,000 distinct CDR3 sequences, 20% to 25% of them singletons. Sequenced: naive CD8+ T cells from blood, with Jurkat cell RNA spiked in. Subset: FACS-sorted CD8+CD4-CCR7+CD45RA+ naive T cells. The source is a human donor in good health. Some libraries in this study had Jurkat cell RNA spiked in.

The chain recombines TRBV21-1 with TRBJ2-4; TRBD2, the D gene given by the table, was not confirmed from the DNA. TRBV21-1 is annotated as a pseudogene. The CDR3 loop spans 16 amino acids. CDR3 in amino acids: CASSKARSLPSNIQYF. The CDR3 DNA sequence: TGTGCCAGCAGCAAAGCGCGCAGTTTACCCTCAAACATTCAGTACTTC.

This clonotype is a singleton in its sample. A much bigger clone sits one base away, suggesting this may be a read error. This rearrangement joins TRBV27 to TRBJ1-1; D unresolved. Between the trimmed V and J ends, which lost 4 bases and 11 bases, there was a span of 14 bases. This CDR3 contains 12 residues. CDR1 is MNHEY and CDR2 is SMNVEV in the germline V gene (reference sequence). The CDR3 DNA follows: TGTGCCAGCAGTTCCCCGACCCCTTGGGCTTTCTTT. Encoded protein: CASSSPTPWAFF.

In its sample, this clonotype was seen a few times. The V call is TRBV11-2, the J call TRBJ2-1; the D is unclear. In germline, CDR1 is SGHAT, CDR2 FQNNGV. V gave up 1 base and J gave up 0 bases, with 16 bases separating them. CDR3 size: 18 residues. CDR3 in amino acids: CASSLVPGYAGSYNEQFF. The CDR3 nucleotides are TGTGCCAGCAGCTTAGTTCCGGGTTATGCCGGCTCCTACAATGAGCAGTTCTTC.

About this clonotype: Possible read error: a much larger clone is one base away. The chain recombines TRBV20-1 with TRBJ1-6; TRBD1 agrees at 8 bases. Germline lookup yields CDR1 DFQATT and CDR2 SNEGSKA (reference sequence). The CDR3 is 17 residues long. The J segment lost 7 bases and the V segment lost 0 bases, leaving 11 bases of the junction unmatched. The CDR3 loop is CSAREVGDRLGNSPLHF. As DNA, the CDR3 is TGCAGTGCTAGAGAAGTAGGGGACAGGTTAGGAAATTCACCCCTCCACTTT.

Comments on this clonotype: A junction boundary mismatches the germline segment, possibly from a read error. The chain couples TRBV11-3 to TRBJ2-7, with 11 bases fitting TRBD2. The CDR3 totals 17 residues. Per the germline V gene, CDR1 is SGHNT and CDR2 is YENEEA. The CDR3 reads CASGLAPLAGEVEEQYF. The CDR3 nucleotides read TGTGCCAGCGGCTTAGCCCCACTAGCGGGAGAGGTTGAAGAGCAGTACTTC.

In this sample, this clonotype turned up a few times. The chain uses TRBV12-5 and TRBJ1-2, with 11 positions matching TRBD1. The V gene's germline CDR1 is LGHNT and CDR2 FRNRAP. The CDR3 is 15 residues long. J gave up 8 bases and V 8 bases, and 13 bases lay outside the gene matches. The chain's CDR3 is CASQKVGQGAKGYTF. CDR3 coding DNA: TGTGCTAGTCAAAAAGTTGGACAGGGGGCGAAAGGCTACACCTTC.

A note on this clonotype: A clone one base away is much larger, so this may be a read error. V usage is TRBV20-1 and J usage is TRBJ2-7; the D gene is possibly TRBD2 (5 bases). The germline V gene encodes CDR1 DFQATT and CDR2 SNEGSKA (reference sequence). This CDR3 spans 12 amino acids. CDR3 bases: TGCAGTACTAGTGGGGTTGGGTACGAGCAGTACTTC. Residues: CSTSGVGYEQYF.

Regarding this clonotype: Given a much more abundant clone one base away, this may be a read error. The chain uses TRBV5-1 and TRBJ2-1; D is unresolved. CDR3 length: 15 residues. Germline values: CDR1 SGHRS, CDR2 YFSETQ. With 3 bases removed from V and 7 bases from J, the gap between germline ends came to 17 bases. The CDR3 here is CASSSASGVLNEQFF. CDR3 DNA sequence: TGCGCCAGCAGCTCGGCTAGTGGGGTGTTGAATGAGCAGTTCTTC.

This clonotype was observed many times. The CDR3: CASSPPTGSEQYF. The CDR3 bases are TGTGCCAGTAGTCCGCCTACAGGGTCCGAGCAGTACTTC. J is TRBJ2-7 and V is TRBV19; a weak D match, TRBD1 (6 bases). CDR1 LNHDA and CDR2 SQIVND come from the germline V gene (reference sequence). Trimming cost V 5 bases and J 6 bases, with 14 bases left between them. The CDR3 has 13 amino acids.

This rearrangement joins TRBV12-3 or TRBV12-4 to TRBJ1-1, with unresolved D. The CDR3 has 14 amino acids. The V gene lost 5 bases and the J gene lost 10 bases, with 20 bases spanning the gap. CDR3 loop: CASSPPSQRERAFF. The CDR3 nucleotides read TGTGCCAGCAGTCCGCCGTCACAGAGGGAGCGAGCTTTCTTT.

This clonotype has a count of ten or more. V is TRBV29-1 and J is TRBJ2-2, with 7 bases matching TRBD1. The junction had 5 bases not matched to a gene; V was cut back by 1 base and J by 0 bases. In germline, CDR1 is SQVTM, CDR2 ANQGSEA. The CDR3 has 16 residues. CDR3 region: CSVEGRDSPNTGELFF. As DNA, the CDR3 is TGCAGCGTTGAAGGCCGGGACAGTCCGAACACCGGGGAGCTGTTTTTT.

This clonotype showed up many times. The chain joins TRBV4-3 to TRBJ2-7; perhaps TRBD2 as D (5 bases). V was pared by 0 bases and J by 5 bases, with 8 bases between. CDR3 length: 13 residues. Germline values: CDR1 LGHNA, CDR2 YSLEER. CDR3 sequence: CASSQDPGNEQYF. The CDR3 nucleotides are TGCGCCAGCAGCCAAGATCCGGGGAACGAGCAGTACTTC.

To note about this clonotype: Possible read error: a much larger clone is one base away. This chain links TRBV4-1 with TRBJ2-5; no reliable D call. V shed 4 bases and J shed 5 bases, with 20 bases lying between them. Germline V CDR1 and CDR2: MGHRA, YSYEKL. CDR3 length: 16 amino acids. The CDR3 reads CASSRVGSSKLETQYF. The DNA of the CDR3 is TGCGCCAGCAGCCGAGTGGGGTCCAGTAAATTGGAGACCCAGTACTTC.

Many counts were recorded for this clonotype. CDR3 protein: CATSEKETPGANVLTF. The CDR3 coding sequence is TGTGCCACCAGTGAAAAAGAAACCCCCGGGGCCAACGTCCTGACTTTC. The chain is built from TRBV24-1 and TRBJ2-6; D gene uncertain. V lost 4 bases to trimming and J lost 4 bases, with 13 bases between them. This CDR3 contains 16 residues. Germline V gives CDR1 KGHDR, CDR2 SFDVKD.

Many counts were recorded for this clonotype. CDR3 in amino acids: CASSALTGTGATNEKLFF. CDR3 in DNA: TGTGCCAGCAGCGCGTTAACCGGGACAGGAGCAACTAATGAAAAACTGTTTTTT. The gene calls are TRBV7-9 and TRBJ1-4, with 8 positions matching TRBD1. Germline V CDR1 and CDR2: SEHNR, FQNEAQ (reference sequence). The CDR3 is made up of 18 amino acids. With V trimmed by 5 bases and J by 0 bases, 11 bases remained unmatched.

This clonotype was observed many times. The V gene is TRBV14, the J gene TRBJ2-3; D is ambiguous. With 3 bases removed from V and 4 bases from J, the gap between germline ends came to 8 bases. The CDR3 totals 13 residues. Germline V CDR1 and CDR2: SGHDN, FVKESK. CDR3 bases: TGTGCCAGCAGCCAGATCTTCGCAGATACGCAGTATTTT. Residues: CASSQIFADTQYF. Variable domain in full (rest from reference TRBV14 and TRBJ2-3): EAGVTQFPSHSVIEKGQTVTLRCDPISGHDNLYWYRRVMGKEIKFLLHFVKESKQDESGMPNNRFLAERTGGTYSTLKVQPAELEDSGVYFCASSQIFADTQYFGPGTRLTVL.

This clonotype occurred many times. This chain joins TRBV25-1 and TRBJ2-1; 7 bases line up with TRBD2. CDR3 size: 15 residues. V was clipped by 7 bases and J by 12 bases; unmatched bases: 18. In germline, CDR1 is MGHDK, CDR2 SYGVNS. Here the CDR3 reads CASTPLAGVRKGQFF. The DNA for the CDR3 is TGTGCCAGCACACCCCTCGCGGGAGTTAGAAAAGGGCAGTTCTTC.

In this sample, this clonotype turned up many times. The chain combines TRBV7-9 with TRBJ2-7, with D tentatively TRBD1 or TRBD2 (5 bases each). The CDR3 is made up of 15 amino acids. Trimming stripped 4 bases from V and 2 bases from J, with 15 bases between. In germline, CDR1 is SEHNR, CDR2 FQNEAQ (reference sequence). The CDR3 loop reads CASSYSVGEAYEQYF. In nucleotides, the CDR3 is TGTGCCAGCAGCTACTCAGTGGGGGAAGCCTACGAGCAGTACTTC.

Of note for this clonotype: Germline is not matched at one junction end, which may reflect a read error. The chain links TRBV9 to TRBJ2-1, with a possible D match to TRBD2 (6 bases). The CDR3 is 15 residues long. The germline V gene encodes CDR1 SGDLS and CDR2 YYNGEE. CDR3 loop: CASSAGPSSDNGQFF. CDR3 DNA: TGTGCCAGCAGCGCCGGGCCCTCTAGCGACAATGGGCAGTTCTTC.

Regarding this clonotype: A much larger clone lies one base from this, so it may be a read error. Because it lacks the conserved phenylalanine or tryptophan at the end, this CDR3 is likely a read error. The CDR3 region is CSARPEGLETQYS. In DNA, the CDR3 is TGCAGTGCAAGGCCGGAGGGGCTGGAGACCCAGTACTCC. V is TRBV20-1 and J is TRBJ2-5; tentative D call: TRBD2 (6 bases). The V end lost 6 bases, the J end lost 5 bases, and 16 bases lay between the germline ends. This CDR3 region has 13 residues. Per germline, CDR1 DFQATT and CDR2 SNEGSKA (reference sequence).

Many counts were recorded for this clonotype. The genes are TRBV7-9 and TRBJ2-2; D call uncertain. Between the trimmed V and J ends, which lost 4 bases and 0 bases, there was a span of 6 bases. Germline assignment: CDR1 SEHNR and CDR2 FQNEAQ (reference sequence). The CDR3 has 14 amino acids. CDR3 DNA sequence: TGTGCCAGCAGCTCCACTACGAACACCGGGGAGCTGTTTTTT. This encodes CASSSTTNTGELFF.

This rearrangement joins TRBV7-9 to TRBJ2-2, with D possibly matching TRBD1 (5 bases). V gave up 4 bases and J gave up 3 bases, with 6 bases separating them. The germline gives CDR1 SEHNR, CDR2 FQNEAQ (reference sequence). The CDR3 covers 13 residues. The CDR3 DNA reads TGTGCCAGCAGCTCCAGGGACACCGGGGAGCTGTTTTTT. Amino acid sequence: CASSSRDTGELFF. Using reference TRBV7-9 and TRBJ2-2 for the parts outside the CDR3, the full variable domain is DTGVSQNPRHKITKRGQNVTFRCDPISEHNRLYWYRQTLGQGPEFLTYFQNEAQLEKSRLLSDRFSAERPKGSFSTLEIQRTEQGDSAMYLCASSSRDTGELFFGEGSRLTVL.

In its sample, this clonotype was seen a few times. The V and J genes are TRBV10-3 and TRBJ2-2; D is possibly TRBD1 (6 bases). The ends were cut back, 5 bases at V and 6 bases at J, with 10 bases in the middle. The germline CDR1 and CDR2 sequences are ENHRY and SYGVKD. The CDR3 is made up of 13 amino acids. The CDR3 nucleotides are TGTGCCATCAGTATACAGGGTTCCGGGGAGCTGTTTTTT. This encodes CAISIQGSGELFF.